This is a list of T cell receptor beta chains from one sample in a study of T cells in Graves' hyperthyroidism and ophthalmopathy. Each CDR3 protein is one row after TCRdb ran MiXCR on the multiplex PCR reads. Of 400,000 to 600,000 distinct CDR3 sequences listed, about 16% are singletons. The sample taken for sequencing was blood. The source of these receptors is a woman in her thirties with Graves' ophthalmopathy. CDR3s include the opening cysteine and the closing phenylalanine or tryptophan. A D gene is named only where the DNA matches it firmly. A row's size may be missing; if present it is once, few, many or a size class.

length	D	V	size	J	DNA	CDR3
15	TRBD1	TRBV7-2	many	TRBJ1-6	TGTGCCAGCAGGATGGACAGGGTAACTAATTCACCCCTCCACTTT	CASRMDRVTNSPLHF
13	TRBD2	TRBV30	many	TRBJ2-1	TGTGCCTGGAGAAGGGCTAGCGGAAATGAGCAGTTCTTC	CAWRRASGNEQFF
13	TRBD1	TRBV2	few	TRBJ1-1	TGTGCCGTCCGGGACAGGGGGTTGACTGAAGCTTTCTTT	CAVRDRGLTEAFF
15	NA	TRBV20-1	many	TRBJ2-1	TGCAGTGCTGCCACAGGGTCCCACCGTAGGAATGAGCAGTTCTTC	CSAATGSHRRNEQFF
14	TRBD1	TRBV19	NA	TRBJ2-2	TGTGCCAGTAGTCGGACAGGGGTCACCGGGGAGCTGTTTTTT	CASSRTGVTGELFF
13	NA	TRBV12-3/TRBV12-4	many	TRBJ1-2	TGTGCCAGCAGTTTAAACTTTAACTATGGCTACACCTTC	CASSLNFNYGYTF
17	NA	TRBV12-3/TRBV12-4	NA	TRBJ1-5	TGTGCCAGCAGTTCCTCGGGGCCCACCCTGGGCAATCAGCCCCAGCATTTT	CASSSSGPTLGNQPQHF
14	NA	TRBV10-3	NA	TRBJ1-1	TGTGCCATGCAAGAGGTCGGAGGGGACACTGAAGCTTTCTTT	CAMQEVGGDTEAFF
13	NA	TRBV4-3	few	TRBJ1-4	TGCGCCAGCAGCCAAGTGGGGGCGGAAAAACTGTTTTTT	CASSQVGAEKLFF
13	NA	TRBV6-2/TRBV6-3	NA	TRBJ1-4	TGTGCCAGCACAAGGCATCCGGATGAAAAACTGTTTTTT	CASTRHPDEKLFF
16	TRBD2	TRBV6-2/TRBV6-3	few	TRBJ2-7	TGTGCCAGCAGTCCCCAACGCGGGAGGGGGAACCACGAGCAGTACTTC	CASSPQRGRGNHEQYF
17	TRBD2	TRBV3-1	many	TRBJ2-2	TGTGCCAGCAGCCAGGGACTAGCGGGAGGGCTCGCCGGGGAGCTGTTTTTT	CASSQGLAGGLAGELFF
15	NA	TRBV6-2/TRBV6-3	many	TRBJ2-2	TGTGCCAGCATACGAGGTGATCTGCAGGCTGGGGAGCTGTTTTTT	CASIRGDLQAGELFF
12	NA	TRBV12-3/TRBV12-4	many	TRBJ1-5	TGTGCCAGCACAATGGGAGGACAGCCCCAGCATTTT	CASTMGGQPQHF
18	NA	TRBV4-2	many	TRBJ2-1	TGTGCCAGCAGCCAAGATTGGGGAGGCGGGATGAAGGGGTATGAGCAGTTCTTC	CASSQDWGGGMKGYEQFF
14	TRBD1	TRBV14	many	TRBJ2-4	TGTGCCAGCAGCGGACAGGGTACCAAAAACATTCAGTACTTC	CASSGQGTKNIQYF
15	TRBD2	TRBV14	NA	TRBJ2-1	TGTGCCAGCAGCCAAGAGATCGGGGGGGACAATGAGCAGTTCTTC	CASSQEIGGDNEQFF
15	TRBD1	TRBV4-1	many	TRBJ1-2	TGCGCCAGCAGCCAAGAAGTAGGACAGGGGAGAGGCTACACCTTC	CASSQEVGQGRGYTF
15	TRBD2	TRBV5-4	NA	TRBJ2-1	TGTGCCAGCAGCTTGAAACTAGCGGGGCGCAATGAGCAGTTCTTC	CASSLKLAGRNEQFF
12	TRBD1	TRBV20-1	NA	TRBJ1-2	TGCAGTGCTACCGGACAGGGGTATGGCTACACCTTC	CSATGQGYGYTF
15	TRBD2	TRBV5-1	many	TRBJ2-1	TGCGCCAGCAGCTTAGCGGGAGTTTCCTACAATGAGCAGTTCTTC	CASSLAGVSYNEQFF
15	NA	TRBV2	many	TRBJ2-7	TGTGCCAGCAGTATGGACACACTGTCCGGCTACGAGCAGTACTTC	CASSMDTLSGYEQYF
16	TRBD1	TRBV12-3/TRBV12-4	many	TRBJ2-3	TGTGCCAGCAGTTCCGGGACAGCCCCTGGGGCAGATACGCAGTATTTT	CASSSGTAPGADTQYF
13	NA	TRBV14	NA	TRBJ2-3	TGTGCCAGCAGCCAAGAAGGGCTGAATACGCAGTATTTT	CASSQEGLNTQYF
14	NA	TRBV10-3	many	TRBJ2-7	TGTGCCATCAGTCCTCGGGACGGAACCTACGAGCAGTACTTC	CAISPRDGTYEQYF
16	TRBD2	TRBV20-1	few	TRBJ2-1	TGCAGTGCTATTGGGACTAGCGGGAGGGCCAGATCTGAGCAGTTCTTC	CSAIGTSGRARSEQFF
19	TRBD1	TRBV29-1	many	TRBJ1-3	TGCAGCGTTGAAGATTGGGGACAGGGGGAAGGAATGAATGGAAACACCATATATTTT	CSVEDWGQGEGMNGNTIYF
18	NA	TRBV7-9	many	TRBJ2-1	TGTGCCAGCAGCTTAGGACGGACTGGGCGGGAACGAACCAATGAGCAGTTCTTC	CASSLGRTGRERTNEQFF
13	NA	TRBV11-2	many	TRBJ1-2	TGTGCCAGCAGCTTAGCAGGGAGCGGAGGCTACACCTTC	CASSLAGSGGYTF